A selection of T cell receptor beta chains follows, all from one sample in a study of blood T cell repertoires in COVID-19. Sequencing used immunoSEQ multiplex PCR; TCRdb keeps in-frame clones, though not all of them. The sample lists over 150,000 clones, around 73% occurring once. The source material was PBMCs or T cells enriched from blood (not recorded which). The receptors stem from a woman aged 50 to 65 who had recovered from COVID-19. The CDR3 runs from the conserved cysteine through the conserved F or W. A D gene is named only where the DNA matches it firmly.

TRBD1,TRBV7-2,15,CASSLAGTDNYEQYF
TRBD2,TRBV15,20,CATSRTGRPILAGVRDEQFF
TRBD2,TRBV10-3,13,CATRGGSDNEQFF
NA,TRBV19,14,CASSLGLHPGELFF
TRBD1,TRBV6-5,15,CASKDREGGNQPQHF
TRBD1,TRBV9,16,CASSPSPLDRAAEAFF
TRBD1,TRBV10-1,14,CASSPGTANSPLHF
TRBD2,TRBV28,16,CASSFGTSGRLDEQFF
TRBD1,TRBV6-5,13,CASSSGTASGYTF
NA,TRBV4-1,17,CASSQVRGGLGARGYTF
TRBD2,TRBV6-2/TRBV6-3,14,CASSEGGVKVTQYF
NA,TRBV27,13,CASSFRENTEAFF
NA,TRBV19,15,CASSPGWQQNYGYTF
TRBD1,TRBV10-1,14,CASSEGTGIYEQYF
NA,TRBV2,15,CASSEAETKITEAFF
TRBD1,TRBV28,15,CASSLWADRDYGYTF
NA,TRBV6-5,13,CASSVRGYYEQYF
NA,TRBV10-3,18,CAISESEWGTLRSNEQFF
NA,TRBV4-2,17,CASSQDPTVPGENGYTF
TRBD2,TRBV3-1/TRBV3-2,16,CASSQGLAGVFGEQYF